These T cell receptor beta chains were read from a single sample in a study of blood T cell repertoires in COVID-19. Profiled with immunoSEQ multiplex PCR; TCRdb holds only in-frame clones, not every one. This table holds 200,000 to 250,000 clones, roughly 88% found once. Sequencing used PBMCs or T cells enriched from blood (not recorded which). These receptors were obtained from a young woman who had been exposed to COVID-19. Each CDR3 is given with its conserved first and last residue.

TRBV5-1	TRBJ1-1	CASSTLQGVNTEAFF
TRBV3-1/TRBV3-2	TRBJ2-3	CASSLGLAGDADTQYF
TRBV5-5	TRBJ2-7	CASSLVDSISYEQYF
TRBV4-1	TRBJ2-1	CASSPEGLAVAEQFF
TRBV6-5	TRBJ2-3	CASRLGLAGTDTQYF
TRBV19	TRBJ1-2	CASSSQLTGARGYTF
TRBV28	TRBJ2-5	CASSSDRGNQETQYF
TRBV9	TRBJ1-3	CASSVGFRGDTGNTIYF
TRBV6-1	TRBJ1-5	CASSEESPQHF
TRBV7-3	TRBJ2-3	CASSQIPPGLAGGRPDTQYF
TRBV14	TRBJ1-3	CASSQDGGTLGNTIYF
TRBV4-1	TRBJ1-5	CASSQDQVGRGSNQPQHF
TRBV5-1	TRBJ2-1	CASSLVRLAGSNEQFF
TRBV27	TRBJ1-1	CASSSGFSTEAFF
TRBV10-3	TRBJ2-1	CAISERAGGPNEQFF
TRBV27	TRBJ2-6	CASSLSGTGLSGANVLTF
TRBV7-3	TRBJ2-2	CASSSTGATGELFF
TRBV24-1	TRBJ1-5	CATSDGTTGNQPQHF
TRBV11-2	TRBJ2-5	CASSLDLLAVQETQYF
TRBV7-6	TRBJ2-2	CASSLESGTGLTGELFF
TRBV6-5	TRBJ1-1	CASSYEGQVNTEAFF
TRBV5-4	TRBJ1-1	CASSRDRVTEAFF
TRBV15	TRBJ1-4	CATSRGDRGQEKLFF
TRBV7-6	TRBJ1-2	CASSPDGSGGYYGYTF
TRBV19	TRBJ2-1	CATSPPGLAGYNEQFF
TRBV3-1/TRBV3-2	TRBJ1-5	CASSQTALLSAGQPQHF
TRBV3-1/TRBV3-2	TRBJ2-7	CASRRTRGSEQYF
TRBV6-2/TRBV6-3	TRBJ1-1	CASSLGQGALTFF
TRBV12-3/TRBV12-4	TRBJ1-1	CASSLEVNTEAFF
TRBV2	TRBJ1-2	CASRPTGGTGGYTF
TRBV27	TRBJ1-1	CASSLSLRLNTEAFF
TRBV4-1	TRBJ2-2	CASSQAVTGFPGELFF
TRBV30	TRBJ2-1	CAWSGTGGNEQFF
TRBV12-3/TRBV12-4	TRBJ1-1	CASSSGYIEAFF
TRBV10-3	TRBJ2-7	CAIRDLGQVLGWYF
TRBV28	TRBJ2-5	CASSLSQGGVETQYF
TRBV18	TRBJ1-4	CASSQRGTGFLNEKLFF
TRBV5-4	TRBJ2-2	CASSLWRQGGSGELFF
TRBV7-9	TRBJ1-1	CASSPRRGGGMNTEAFF
TRBV7-3	TRBJ2-1	CASSLWRESYNEQFF
TRBV9	TRBJ2-3	CASSATLAEGLDTQYF
TRBV18	TRBJ2-2	CASSPVQGNTGELFF
TRBV27	TRBJ2-1	CASSTRYGGTSYNEQFF
TRBV6-5	TRBJ1-1	CASSYGGAEAFF
TRBV27	TRBJ1-3	CASSPEGRRGGNTIYF
TRBV11-3	TRBJ2-2	CASSSGQVNTGELFF
TRBV5-6	TRBJ2-7	CASSLVRLAYSYEQYF
TRBV7-2	TRBJ1-4	CASSPSGGAVPEKLFF
TRBV7-9	TRBJ2-2	CASSLYGVRDTGELFF
TRBV20-1	TRBJ2-2	CSASREVGGELFF
TRBV6-5	TRBJ1-2	CASSQGQFYGYTF
TRBV28	TRBJ2-3	CASPPPQGAADTQYF
TRBV7-6	TRBJ1-2	CASSLEDSGIYGYTF
TRBV10-3	TRBJ1-2	CAISDYRGRGGYTF
TRBV5-5	TRBJ1-1	CASSAENRHEAFF